This is a list of T cell receptor beta chains from one sample in a study of blood T cell repertoires in COVID-19. Sequenced by immunoSEQ multiplex PCR; TCRdb stores in-frame clones only, minus some. The sample holds roughly 170,000 clones, approximately 80% seen once. Sequencing was carried out using PBMCs or T cells enriched from blood (not recorded which). The receptors derive from a man in his forties or fifties who had recovered from COVID-19. Each CDR3 is given with its conserved first and last residue. D genes are given only for firm matches. Some rows mark clone size as missing; the rest say once, few, many or name a class of expanded clone.

j_call: TRBJ1-2; v_call: TRBV7-9; d_call: .; clone_size: once; cdr3_aa: CASSLAGVVVHGYTF; cdr3_nt: TGTGCCAGCAGCTTAGCAGGGGTCGTTGTTCATGGCTACACCTTC
j_call: TRBJ1-2; v_call: TRBV7-9; d_call: .; clone_size: .; cdr3_aa: CASSSPFGQLQGYTF; cdr3_nt: TGTGCCAGCAGCTCCCCCTTTGGGCAGCTACAAGGCTACACCTTC
j_call: TRBJ1-2; v_call: TRBV25-1; d_call: TRBD1; clone_size: .; cdr3_aa: CASKSQGHGYTF; cdr3_nt: TGTGCCAGCAAATCACAGGGGCATGGCTACACCTTC
j_call: TRBJ1-4; v_call: TRBV9; d_call: TRBD1; clone_size: .; cdr3_aa: CASSAGGTANEKLFF; cdr3_nt: TGTGCCAGCAGCGCAGGGGGGACAGCTAATGAAAAACTGTTTTTT
j_call: TRBJ2-2; v_call: TRBV29-1; d_call: TRBD1; clone_size: .; cdr3_aa: CSVEAGGKRELFF; cdr3_nt: TGCAGCGTTGAGGCAGGGGGCAAGAGGGAGCTGTTTTTT
j_call: TRBJ1-2; v_call: TRBV5-4; d_call: .; clone_size: once; cdr3_aa: CAATSSSSGAGGGYTF; cdr3_nt: TGTGCCGCGACCTCCTCGTCATCGGGGGCGGGGGGTGGCTACACCTTC
j_call: TRBJ2-1; v_call: TRBV7-9; d_call: TRBD2; clone_size: once; cdr3_aa: CASSVLPGLASNEQFF; cdr3_nt: TGTGCCAGCAGCGTACTCCCGGGACTAGCTTCGAATGAGCAGTTCTTC
j_call: TRBJ1-4; v_call: TRBV15; d_call: .; clone_size: .; cdr3_aa: CATAYGVNEKLFF; cdr3_nt: TGTGCCACCGCCTACGGTGTAAATGAAAAACTGTTTTTT
j_call: TRBJ2-4; v_call: TRBV4-1; d_call: .; clone_size: .; cdr3_aa: CASSQVEGNIQYF; cdr3_nt: TGCGCCAGCAGCCAAGTGGAGGGGAACATTCAGTACTTC
j_call: TRBJ1-4; v_call: TRBV7-6; d_call: TRBD1; clone_size: once; cdr3_aa: CASSSQGQINEKLFF; cdr3_nt: TGTGCCAGCAGCTCCCAGGGACAGATAAATGAAAAACTGTTTTTT
j_call: TRBJ1-1; v_call: TRBV4-3; d_call: .; clone_size: .; cdr3_aa: CASSQEVSGEAFF; cdr3_nt: TGCGCCAGCAGCCAAGAGGTCTCAGGGGAAGCTTTCTTT
j_call: TRBJ2-7; v_call: TRBV28; d_call: .; clone_size: .; cdr3_aa: CASSPGVSEQYF; cdr3_nt: TGTGCCAGCAGCCCGGGAGTATCCGAGCAGTACTTC
j_call: TRBJ1-1; v_call: TRBV14; d_call: .; clone_size: .; cdr3_aa: CASSQVPGTEAFF; cdr3_nt: TGTGCCAGCAGCCAAGTCCCGGGGACTGAAGCTTTCTTT
j_call: TRBJ2-3; v_call: TRBV7-2; d_call: TRBD2; clone_size: .; cdr3_aa: CASSFAGGLDTQYF; cdr3_nt: TGTGCCAGCAGCTTTGCGGGGGGGCTGGATACGCAGTATTTT
j_call: TRBJ2-3; v_call: TRBV5-1; d_call: TRBD2; clone_size: .; cdr3_aa: CASSPEAGRSTDTQYF; cdr3_nt: TGCGCCAGCAGCCCGGAAGCGGGGAGAAGCACAGATACGCAGTATTTT
j_call: TRBJ1-4; v_call: TRBV4-1; d_call: TRBD1; clone_size: many; cdr3_aa: CASSRGQAVNEKLFF; cdr3_nt: TGCGCCAGCAGCCGAGGACAGGCGGTTAATGAAAAACTGTTTTTT
j_call: TRBJ2-5; v_call: TRBV7-2; d_call: TRBD2; clone_size: .; cdr3_aa: CASSPPPGLQETQYF; cdr3_nt: TGTGCCAGCAGCCCACCCCCGGGACTACAAGAGACCCAGTACTTC
j_call: TRBJ1-2; v_call: TRBV11-2; d_call: .; clone_size: .; cdr3_aa: CASSLVQNYGYTF; cdr3_nt: TGTGCCAGCAGCTTAGTACAGAACTATGGCTACACCTTC
j_call: TRBJ2-5; v_call: TRBV9; d_call: .; clone_size: once; cdr3_aa: CASSVGLAEETQYF; cdr3_nt: TGTGCCAGCAGCGTAGGATTAGCGGAAGAGACCCAGTACTTC
j_call: TRBJ1-6; v_call: TRBV27; d_call: .; clone_size: .; cdr3_aa: CASSFWGGNNSPLHF; cdr3_nt: TGTGCCAGCAGTTTCTGGGGGGGCAATAATTCACCCCTCCACTTT
j_call: TRBJ1-2; v_call: TRBV7-2; d_call: .; clone_size: once; cdr3_aa: CASSLEPSGGGGYTF; cdr3_nt: TGTGCCAGCAGCTTAGAACCCTCAGGTGGAGGAGGCTACACCTTC
j_call: TRBJ1-2; v_call: TRBV3-1/TRBV3-2; d_call: .; clone_size: few; cdr3_aa: CASSQPGRGFYGYTF; cdr3_nt: TGTGCCAGCAGCCAGCCTGGGAGAGGGTTCTATGGCTACACCTTC
j_call: TRBJ1-6; v_call: TRBV2; d_call: .; clone_size: once; cdr3_aa: CASSEMGGLVSPLHF; cdr3_nt: TGTGCCAGCAGTGAGATGGGTGGGCTGGTTTCACCCCTCCACTTT
j_call: TRBJ1-1; v_call: TRBV25-1; d_call: .; clone_size: .; cdr3_aa: CASSESRYTEAFF; cdr3_nt: TGTGCCAGCAGTGAATCTAGGTACACTGAAGCTTTCTTT
j_call: TRBJ2-7; v_call: TRBV5-1; d_call: TRBD1; clone_size: once; cdr3_aa: CASSLGQGYSYEQYF; cdr3_nt: TGCGCCAGCAGCTTGGGACAGGGGTACTCCTACGAGCAGTACTTC
j_call: TRBJ1-4; v_call: TRBV6-5; d_call: .; clone_size: .; cdr3_aa: CASSYSYRAANEKLFF; cdr3_nt: TGTGCCAGCAGTTACTCCTACAGGGCCGCAAATGAAAAACTGTTTTTT
j_call: TRBJ2-5; v_call: TRBV2; d_call: TRBD2; clone_size: .; cdr3_aa: CASSLQGLVGETQYF; cdr3_nt: TGTGCCAGCAGTCTTCAGGGACTAGTGGGGGAGACCCAGTACTTC
j_call: TRBJ1-3; v_call: TRBV7-8; d_call: TRBD1; clone_size: .; cdr3_aa: CASRPDRVENTIYF; cdr3_nt: TGTGCCAGCAGACCCGACAGGGTTGAAAACACCATATATTTT
j_call: TRBJ1-4; v_call: TRBV10-3; d_call: TRBD1; clone_size: .; cdr3_aa: CASGQGTGKLFF; cdr3_nt: TGTGCCTCGGGACAGGGAACTGGAAAACTGTTTTTT
j_call: TRBJ1-5; v_call: TRBV4-1; d_call: TRBD1; clone_size: .; cdr3_aa: CASSRDRVVSNQPQHF; cdr3_nt: TGCGCCAGCAGCCGCGACAGGGTGGTAAGCAATCAGCCCCAGCATTTT
j_call: TRBJ1-2; v_call: TRBV27; d_call: .; clone_size: .; cdr3_aa: CASRGPGSNYGYTF; cdr3_nt: TGTGCCAGCAGAGGCCCGGGGTCGAACTATGGCTACACCTTC
j_call: TRBJ1-2; v_call: TRBV1; d_call: .; clone_size: .; cdr3_aa: CTSSQSDRQEDYTF; cdr3_nt: TGCACCAGCAGCCAATCCGATCGTCAGGAGGACTACACCTTC
j_call: TRBJ2-7; v_call: TRBV6-5; d_call: .; clone_size: .; cdr3_aa: CASSYSTNGGYEQYF; cdr3_nt: TGTGCCAGCAGTTACTCGACCAACGGGGGATACGAGCAGTACTTC
j_call: TRBJ1-2; v_call: TRBV19; d_call: .; clone_size: once; cdr3_aa: CASSMVEVSYGYTF; cdr3_nt: TGTGCCAGTAGTATGGTGGAGGTTAGCTATGGCTACACCTTC
j_call: TRBJ2-5; v_call: TRBV7-8; d_call: .; clone_size: .; cdr3_aa: CASSLDRQETQYF; cdr3_nt: TGTGCCAGCAGTCTGGACAGACAAGAGACCCAGTACTTC
j_call: TRBJ1-1; v_call: TRBV5-4; d_call: .; clone_size: .; cdr3_aa: CASTRGGDTEAFF; cdr3_nt: TGTGCCAGCACTCGAGGGGGGGACACTGAAGCTTTCTTT
j_call: TRBJ1-2; v_call: TRBV19; d_call: TRBD1; clone_size: .; cdr3_aa: CASSTVGQGIIYGYTF; cdr3_nt: TGTGCCAGTAGTACGGTGGGACAGGGGATTATCTATGGCTACACCTTC
j_call: TRBJ2-4; v_call: TRBV12-5; d_call: .; clone_size: .; cdr3_aa: CASGITGIAKNIQYF; cdr3_nt: TGTGCTAGTGGGATCACAGGGATAGCCAAAAACATTCAGTACTTC
j_call: TRBJ1-1; v_call: TRBV7-2; d_call: .; clone_size: once; cdr3_aa: CASSLGQNTEAFF; cdr3_nt: TGTGCCAGCAGCCTGGGACAGAACACTGAAGCTTTCTTT
j_call: TRBJ1-2; v_call: TRBV28; d_call: TRBD1; clone_size: .; cdr3_aa: CASSSGGADYGYTF; cdr3_nt: TGTGCCAGCAGTTCAGGGGGCGCGGACTATGGCTACACCTTC
j_call: TRBJ2-3; v_call: TRBV11-2; d_call: TRBD1; clone_size: .; cdr3_aa: CASSLDRGKADTQYF; cdr3_nt: TGTGCCAGCAGCTTAGACAGGGGGAAAGCAGATACGCAGTATTTT